Each of the 26 T cell receptor beta chains below was sequenced from the same sample in a study of cytomegalovirus exposure and HLA in healthy donors. Measured with immunoSEQ multiplex PCR; TCRdb has only the in-frame clones, and not every one. The sample shows roughly 220,000 clones, around 80% of them seen only once. Input material: PBMCs. The receptors come from a woman in her 30s in good health and CMV-seropositive.

The rearrangement uses TRBV6-5 and TRBJ1-1, with D perhaps matching TRBD1 (6 bases). This CDR3 has 14 residues. Germline V CDR1 and CDR2: MNHEY, SVGAGI. Trimming left V 5 bases short and J 3 bases short, with 13 bases between. CDR3 coding DNA: TGTGCCAGCAGTATAACAGGGACTTACACTGAAGCTTTCTTT. Amino acids: CASSITGTYTEAFF.

The chain is built from TRBV5-1 and TRBJ2-5; 7 bases are shared with TRBD1. V shed 0 bases and J 5 bases; nucleotides not matched to a gene: 1. The CDR3 spans 13 residues. Germline CDR1 reads SGHRS; CDR2 reads YFSETQ. The CDR3 DNA follows: TGCGCCAGCAGCTTGGTACAGGGGGAGACCCAGTACTTC. Amino acid sequence: CASSLVQGETQYF.

The chain combines TRBV6-1 with TRBJ1-2; D remains unclear. Trimming took 3 bases from V and 7 from J, leaving 15 bases between them. This CDR3 contains 14 residues. CDR1 and CDR2 (germline): MNHNS, SASEGT. Written as DNA, the CDR3 is TGTGCCAGCAGTGATTGGCATCGTCCTGCTGGCTACACCTTC. Amino acid sequence: CASSDWHRPAGYTF.

The gene calls are TRBV5-1 and TRBJ2-1; TRBD2 agrees at 12 bases. CDR1 SGHRS and CDR2 YFSETQ come from the germline V gene. V dropped 4 bases and J dropped 3; count of bases not matched to a gene: 2. CDR3 length: 15 residues. The CDR3 coding sequence is TGCGCCAGCAGCCCGACTAGCGGGGGCTACAATGAGCAGTTCTTC. It translates to CASSPTSGGYNEQFF.

The genes are TRBV28 and TRBJ2-5, with TRBD2 matching over 8 bases. The CDR3 contains 15 residues. The germline CDR1 and CDR2 sequences are MDHEN and SYDVKM. V was clipped by 1 base and J by 4 bases; unmatched bases: 5. Here the CDR3 reads CASSLYGRAGETQYF. The DNA for the CDR3 is TGTGCCAGCAGTTTATACGGGAGGGCCGGAGAGACCCAGTACTTC.

This rearrangement joins TRBV30 to TRBJ1-4; a possible D gene is TRBD1 (6 bases). Germline V lookup: CDR1 GTSNPN, CDR2 SVGIG (reference sequence). V was shortened by 7 bases and J by 2 bases, with 17 bases between the two germline ends. The CDR3 sequence is 15 residues long. Written as DNA, the CDR3 is TGTGCCTACGAACAGGGAAGGACTACTAATGAAAAACTGTTTTTT. Protein product: CAYEQGRTTNEKLFF.

The genes are TRBV11-3 and TRBJ1-2; D possibly corresponds to TRBD1 (6 bases). The CDR3 totals 15 residues. V was cut by 6 bases and J by 1 base, with 15 bases left in between. Germline assignment: CDR1 SGHNT and CDR2 YENEEA. The CDR3 DNA reads as TGTGCCAGCAGTCCAGGGGCAGGGATTAACTATGGCTACACCTTC. It translates to CASSPGAGINYGYTF. Drawing the rest from reference TRBV11-3 and TRBJ1-2, the complete variable domain is EAGVVQSPRYKIIEKKQPVAFWCNPISGHNTLYWYLQNLGQGPELLIRYENEEAVDDSQLPKDRFSAERLKGVDSTLKIQPAELGDSAVYLCASSPGAGINYGYTFGSGTRLTVV.

The chain employs TRBV7-8 and TRBJ1-3; D remains ambiguous. The germline V and J ends were trimmed by 5 bases and 2 bases, with 16 bases remaining between them. There are 16 residues in the CDR3. Germline V gives CDR1 SGHVS, CDR2 FQNEAQ. The CDR3 DNA reads as TGTGCCAGCAGCCAATTACTAGATAGAACTGGAAACACCATATATTTT. Amino acid sequence: CASSQLLDRTGNTIYF.

The chain is built from TRBV7-3 and TRBJ1-1; D ambiguous. The ends were cut back, 2 bases at V and 1 base at J, with 5 bases in the middle. The CDR3 consists of 13 residues. Germline lookup yields CDR1 SGHTA and CDR2 FQGTGA. In nucleotides, the CDR3 is TGTGCCAGCAGCTTATCAGAGAACACTGAAGCTTTCTTT. This sequence encodes CASSLSENTEAFF.

This chain links TRBV2 with TRBJ2-7; D might be TRBD1 (6 bases). CDR1 SNHLY and CDR2 FYNNEI come from the germline V gene. The CDR3 is 12 residues long. V lost 6 bases and J lost 1, with 7 bases in between. Written as DNA, the CDR3 is TGTGCCAGCAGAGGGGGATCCTACGAGCAGTACTTC. Translated, it gives CASRGGSYEQYF.

The CDR3 sequence: CASSYRGEHQETQYF. CDR3 nucleotides: TGTGCCAGCTCCTATAGGGGTGAACACCAAGAGACCCAGTACTTC. The chain has TRBV2 and TRBJ2-5; D might be TRBD1 (5 bases). Trimming stripped 8 bases from V and 0 bases from J, with 16 bases between. The germline V gene encodes CDR1 SNHLY and CDR2 FYNNEI. The CDR3 runs to 15 residues.

The gene calls are TRBV30 and TRBJ1-2; 11 bases match TRBD1. J was trimmed by 8 bases and V by 8 bases; bases with no gene match: 22. From germline, CDR1 is GTSNPN and CDR2 SVGIG (reference sequence). The CDR3 has 17 amino acids. The CDR3 DNA is TGTGCCGGGTGGCTGGGGGGACAGGGGGACCCAGGGAAGGGCTACACCTTC. It yields the protein CAGWLGGQGDPGKGYTF.

This clone came up once. The rearrangement uses TRBV5-1 and TRBJ2-1; 10 nucleotides match TRBD2. Germline CDR1 reads SGHRS; CDR2 reads YFSETQ. J was trimmed by 8 bases and V by 4 bases; bases with no gene match: 12. The CDR3 totals 16 residues. CDR3 bases: TGCGCCAGCAGCCGACCACTAGCGGGGAGAAAAGATGAGCAGTTCTTC. Protein sequence: CASSRPLAGRKDEQFF.

This chain connects TRBV15 to TRBJ2-3; tentative D call: TRBD1 (5 bases). Trimming shortened V by 0 bases and J by 4 bases, and 17 bases separated the two germline ends. The germline CDR1 and CDR2 sequences are LNHNV and YYDKDF (reference sequence). This CDR3 has 17 residues. The CDR3 bases are TGTGCCACCAGCAGAGATGTTACAGGACGGCGCGCAGATACGCAGTATTTT. Its protein product is CATSRDVTGRRADTQYF.

The chain carries TRBV30 and TRBJ1-3; unclear D gene. Germline CDR1 and CDR2: GTSNPN and SVGIG (reference sequence). V was clipped by 8 bases and J by 2 bases, with 13 bases between them. The CDR3 runs to 13 residues. CDR3 coding DNA: TGTGCCCTCCGCCAATCAACTGGAAACACCATATATTTT. Translation: CALRQSTGNTIYF.

This chain uses TRBV5-1 with TRBJ2-6, with D tentatively TRBD1 (6 bases). V shed 3 bases and J shed 1 base, with 8 bases lying between them. The CDR3 consists of 15 residues. Germline values: CDR1 SGHRS, CDR2 YFSETQ. CDR3 protein: CASSYTGSGANVLTF. The CDR3 coding sequence is TGCGCCAGCAGCTACACAGGGTCTGGGGCCAACGTCCTGACTTTC. Together with reference TRBV5-1 and TRBJ2-6, the CDR3 gives the full variable domain: KAGVTQTPRYLIKTRGQQVTLSCSPISGHRSVSWYQQTPGQGLQFLFEYFSETQRNKGNFPGRFSGRQFSNSRSEMNVSTLELGDSALYLCASSYTGSGANVLTFGAGSRLTVL.

The J gene is TRBJ1-2, the V gene TRBV28, with D hard to call. This CDR3 contains 13 residues. V was pared by 4 bases and J by 4 bases, with 10 bases between. Germline CDR1 and CDR2: MDHEN and SYDVKM. The CDR3 sequence: CASSYLQGYGYTF. For the CDR3, the DNA is TGTGCCAGCAGTTACTTACAAGGCTATGGCTACACCTTC.

The chain employs TRBV19 and TRBJ2-1; 11 positions match TRBD2. Germline V gene sequence: CDR1 LNHDA, CDR2 SQIVND (reference sequence). J was trimmed by 4 bases and V by 3 bases; bases with no gene match: 5. The CDR3 length is 16 residues. This CDR3 is CASSISGLADYNEQFF. The CDR3 nucleotides are TGTGCCAGTAGTATCTCGGGACTAGCGGATTACAATGAGCAGTTCTTC.

This chain joins TRBV11-2 and TRBJ2-7, with a tentative D call TRBD1 (6 bases). Germline lookup yields CDR1 SGHAT and CDR2 FQNNGV. The CDR3 contains 15 residues. The V gene lost 5 bases and the J gene lost 1 base, with 15 bases spanning the gap. DNA for the CDR3: TGTGCCAGCAGCCCCCGAAGGACAGAATCCTACGAGCAGTACTTC. It encodes CASSPRRTESYEQYF.

The rearrangement joins TRBV28 to TRBJ2-5, with unresolved D. CDR3 length: 12 residues. From germline, CDR1 is MDHEN and CDR2 SYDVKM. The V gene lost 3 bases and the J gene lost 7 bases, with 9 bases spanning the gap. The CDR3 nucleotides read TGTGCCAGCAGTTTCCCATTCTGGACCCAGTACTTC. Residues: CASSFPFWTQYF. Full variable domain (outside the CDR3, taken from reference TRBV28 and TRBJ2-5): DVKVTQSSRYLVKRTGEKVFLECVQDMDHENMFWYRQDPGLGLRLIYFSYDVKMKEKGDIPEGYSVSREKKERFSLILESASTNQTSMYLCASSFPFWTQYFGPGTRLLVL.

The chain links TRBV30 to TRBJ1-2; TRBD1 matches at 7 bases. CDR3 length equals 16 residues. Trimming cost V 5 bases and J 8 bases; bases outside gene matches: 20. Per the germline V gene, CDR1 is GTSNPN and CDR2 is SVGIG (reference sequence). Written as DNA, the CDR3 is TGTGCCTGGGAGTACCTCGGAACAGGGGCAACTTTGGGCTACACCTTC. Its translation: CAWEYLGTGATLGYTF.

This clone was counted once. In DNA form, the CDR3 reads TGCGCCAGCAGCCAAGTGACTAACCCTGGGTCCTACAATGAGCAGTTCTTC. It translates to CASSQVTNPGSYNEQFF. The gene calls are TRBV4-1 and TRBJ2-1, with a weak D call TRBD2 (5 bases). This CDR3 comprises 17 residues. The ends were cut back, 1 base at V and 1 base at J, with 14 bases in the middle. Germline V lookup: CDR1 MGHRA, CDR2 YSYEKL.

As DNA, the CDR3 is TGTGCCAGCATCCGTCCCGGTACCGGGGAGCTGTTTTTT. It encodes CASIRPGTGELFF. V and J are TRBV25-1 and TRBJ2-2, with no clear D. The V end was cut by 7 bases, the J end by 5 bases, with 11 bases between. CDR1 and CDR2 from the germline V gene are MGHDK and SYGVNS. The CDR3 is 13 amino acids. Looking up the rest from reference TRBV25-1 and TRBJ2-2 gives the full variable domain: EADIYQTPRYLVIGTGKKITLECSQTMGHDKMYWYQQDPGMELHLIHYSYGVNSTEKGDLSSESTVSRIRTEHFPLTLESARPSHTSQYLCASIRPGTGELFFGEGSRLTVL.

In this sample, this clone turned up once. Germline is not matched at one junction end, which may reflect a read error. The chain carries TRBV2 and TRBJ2-1, with D perhaps TRBD1 (5 bases). The CDR3 contains 13 residues. The V gene's germline CDR1 is SNHLY and CDR2 FYNNEI. The CDR3 nucleotides read TGTGCCAGCAATGAACAGGTCGGCAATGAGCAGTTCTTC. Translation gives CASNEQVGNEQFF.

With regard to this clone: Other DNA sequences in the sample encode the same CDR3. V is TRBV28 and J is TRBJ1-2; D call uncertain. V was shortened by 2 bases and J by 0 bases, with 4 bases between the two germline ends. The V gene's germline CDR1 is MDHEN and CDR2 SYDVKM. The CDR3 contains 13 residues. The CDR3 reads CASSLGSNYGYTF. CDR3 in DNA: TGTGCCAGCAGTTTAGGTTCTAACTATGGCTACACCTTC.

The rearrangement joins TRBV19 to TRBJ1-4; 8 bases are shared with TRBD1. V was clipped by 5 bases and J by 7 bases; unmatched bases: 9. The CDR3 is 15 residues long. Germline V gene lookup returns CDR1 LNHDA and CDR2 SQIVND (reference sequence). As DNA, the CDR3 is TGTGCCAGTAGTCGACAGGGGACTCTGGCTGAAAAACTGTTTTTT. It translates to CASSRQGTLAEKLFF.